These 11 T cell receptor beta chains were all obtained from the same sample, sequenced in a study of spatial heterogeneity in lung cancer. MiXCR was run by TCRdb on the 5' RACE reads, yielding one entry per CDR3 protein. Among around 1,000 distinct CDR3 sequences listed, about half were seen once. Noted time point: sample taken at primary tumor resection. Material for sequencing was whole RNA from tumor, nontumor lung or frozen PBMC, left unsorted. Sequencing used PBMCs, obtained at surgery. Every receptor here comes from a male donor with early-stage non-small cell lung cancer.

Notes on this clonotype: With the library built for alpha chains, this beta chain is off target and its frequency is not meaningful. V usage is TRBV4-1 and J usage is TRBJ2-1; TRBD2 agrees at 9 bases. Germline V lookup: CDR1 MGHRA, CDR2 YSYEKL. The CDR3 consists of 16 residues. Trimming took 4 bases from V and 5 from J; bases not matched to a gene: 9. The CDR3 coding sequence is TGCGCCAGCAGCCGTGCCCTAGCGGGGTGGGACAATGAGCAGTTCTTC. This encodes CASSRALAGWDNEQFF.

With respect to this clonotype: This beta chain is a stray sequence in a library constructed for alpha chains; its clone size is not meaningful. CDR3 region: CASSSSGKEETQYF. DNA of the CDR3: TGTGCCAGCAGTTCCTCGGGGAAGGAGGAGACCCAGTACTTC. The rearrangement uses TRBV28 and TRBJ2-5; weak D call: TRBD2 (5 bases). In germline, CDR1 is MDHEN, CDR2 SYDVKM. Trimming stripped 4 bases from V and 5 bases from J, with 14 bases between. The CDR3 loop spans 14 amino acids.

This clonotype occurred a few times. As an off-target read in a library built for alpha chains, this beta chain has a frequency of little significance. This chain joins TRBV4-2 and TRBJ2-3; 10 nucleotides agree with TRBD2. With V trimmed by 0 bases and J by 2 bases, 5 bases remained unmatched. CDR1 and CDR2 from the germline V gene are LGHNA and YNFKEQ. The CDR3 spans 17 residues. In DNA form, the CDR3 reads TGTGCCAGCAGCCAAGATCGGCTAGCGGGGGTCACAGATACGCAGTATTTT. It translates to CASSQDRLAGVTDTQYF.

In the case of this clonotype: Within a library made for alpha chains, this beta chain is off target, and its count is uninformative. V usage is TRBV12-3 or TRBV12-4 and J usage is TRBJ2-7; 8 bases agree with TRBD2. V dropped 2 bases and J dropped 6; count of bases not matched to a gene: 9. The CDR3 sequence is 15 residues long. The CDR3 sequence: CASSLSGGTVREQYF. The CDR3 region has the DNA TGTGCCAGCAGTTTATCGGGAGGGACCGTGCGCGAGCAGTACTTC.

To note about this clonotype: Being off target in a library aimed at alpha chains, this beta chain has a size of little meaning. V and J are TRBV24-1 and TRBJ2-7, with a possible D match to TRBD1 (10 bases). The CDR3 spans 15 residues. Germline loops: CDR1 KGHDR, CDR2 SFDVKD. The V gene lost 5 bases and the J gene lost 3 bases, with 16 bases spanning the gap. CDR3 residues: CATSASGTGVYEQYF. In DNA, the CDR3 is TGTGCCACCAGTGCTAGCGGGACAGGGGTCTACGAGCAGTACTTC.

By share, this clonotype ranks as large. This beta chain is an off-target read within a library intended for alpha chains, so its frequency means little. This chain connects TRBV20-1 to TRBJ2-1, with 14 bases identical to TRBD2. CDR3 size: 18 residues. The V gene end was trimmed by 4 bases and the J gene end by 4 bases; junction bases not matched to a gene: 12. The germline CDR1 and CDR2 sequences are DFQATT and SNEGSKA (reference sequence). CDR3 amino acids: CSAKGRTSGGIFYNEQFF. The CDR3 DNA reads TGCAGTGCTAAAGGCCGGACTAGCGGGGGGATTTTTTACAATGAGCAGTTCTTC.

Note on this clonotype: This beta chain is a stray sequence in a library constructed for alpha chains; its clone size is not meaningful. CDR3 sequence: CASSPPGTGALYEQYF. CDR3 nucleotides: TGTGCCAGCTCACCACCAGGGACAGGAGCTCTTTACGAGCAGTACTTC. The V gene is TRBV18, the J gene TRBJ2-7; the match to TRBD1 covers 8 bases. Germline assignment: CDR1 KGHSH and CDR2 LQKENI. The CDR3 runs to 16 residues. With 0 bases clipped from V and 4 bases from J, the junction kept 8 bases outside the gene matches.

This clonotype qualifies as large. This beta chain represents an off-target read in a library built for alpha chains; its size is of limited meaning. The chain employs TRBV4-3 and TRBJ2-2, with a possible D match to TRBD1 (6 bases). The CDR3 has 16 residues. Trimming left V 7 bases short and J 1 base short, with 16 bases between. Germline loops: CDR1 LGHNA, CDR2 YSLEER. The CDR3: CASTPGLGGNTGELFF. The DNA for the CDR3 is TGCGCCAGCACCCCCGGGTTAGGGGGGAACACCGGGGAGCTGTTTTTT.

In its sample, this clonotype was seen a few times. It is unclear where the CDR3 begins or ends on the DNA, so no DNA is shown, and the CDR3 is as TCRdb lists it. This beta chain turned up in a library designed for alpha chains; as an off-target read, its abundance says little. The rearrangement links TRBV21-1 to TRBJ2-2; the tabulated D call, TRBD1, remains unverified against the DNA. TRBV21-1 constitutes a pseudogene. Ends included, the CDR3 has 16 residues. CDR3 region: CASSKDQGGTPGSCFF.

A remark on this clonotype: This beta chain lies outside the target of a library built for alpha chains; its clone size means little. V is TRBV20-1 and J is TRBJ2-7, with D uncertain. V was pared by 5 bases and J by 5 bases, with 13 bases between. The CDR3 contains 12 residues. The germline CDR1 and CDR2 sequences are DFQATT and SNEGSKA (reference sequence). The CDR3 nucleotides are TGCAGTGCTCCCCAAACTTGGGACGAGCAGTACTTC. Protein sequence: CSAPQTWDEQYF.

Comment on this clonotype: This beta chain is a stray sequence in a library constructed for alpha chains; its clone size is not meaningful. The J gene is TRBJ2-1, the V gene TRBV4-3, with D possibly matching TRBD2 (5 bases). The germline CDR1 and CDR2 sequences are LGHNA and YSLEER. Between the trimmed V and J ends, which lost 1 base and 4 bases, there was a span of 8 bases. The CDR3 has 14 amino acids. CDR3: CASSQVGEYNEQFF. CDR3 DNA: TGCGCCAGCAGCCAAGTGGGAGAATACAATGAGCAGTTCTTC.